The present TCR beta chain was sequenced within a study of T-cell reconstitution after alpha-beta-depleted transplantation in children. Trimming shortened V by 4 bases and J by 8 bases, and 11 bases separated the two germline ends. Germline-derived CDR1 and CDR2 are SGHAT and FQNNGV. This CDR3 region has 12 residues. This clonotype has at least ten counts. Unique molecular identifiers were used in preparing the TCRbeta library. TCRdb re-analysed the PCR reads in MiXCR, keeping a single row per CDR3 protein. This table has 200,000 to 250,000 distinct CDR3 sequences, 9.5% to 15% appearing once. This sequence originates from a human donor who donated a stem cell graft to a child with acute lymphoblastic leukemia. Sequencing was performed on PBMCs from the stem cell graft donor, taken from the stem cell graft. The chain uses TRBV11-2 and TRBJ1-2; D is undetermined. This CDR3 reads CASSSMVGGYTF. CDR3 sequence (DNA): TGTGCCAGCAGCTCCATGGTAGGCGGCTACACCTTC.